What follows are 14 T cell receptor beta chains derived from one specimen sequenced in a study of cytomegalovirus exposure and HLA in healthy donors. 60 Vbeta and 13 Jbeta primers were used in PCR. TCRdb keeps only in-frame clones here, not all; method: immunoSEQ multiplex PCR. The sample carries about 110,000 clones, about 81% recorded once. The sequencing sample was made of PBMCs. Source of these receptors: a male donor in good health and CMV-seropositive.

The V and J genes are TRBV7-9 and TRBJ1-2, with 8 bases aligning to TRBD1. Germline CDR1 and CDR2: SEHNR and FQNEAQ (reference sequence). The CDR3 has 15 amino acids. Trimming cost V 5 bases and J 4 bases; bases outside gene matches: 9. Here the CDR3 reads CASSPRTGLGYGYTF. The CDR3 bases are TGTGCCAGCAGCCCCCGGACAGGGCTGGGCTATGGCTACACCTTC.

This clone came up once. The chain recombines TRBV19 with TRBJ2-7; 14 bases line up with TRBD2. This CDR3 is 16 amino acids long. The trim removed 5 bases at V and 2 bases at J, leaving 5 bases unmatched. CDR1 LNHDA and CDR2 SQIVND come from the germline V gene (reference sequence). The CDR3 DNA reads TGTGCCAGTAGTTCCCCGACTAGCGGGAGGGCCTACGAGCAGTACTTC. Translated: CASSSPTSGRAYEQYF.

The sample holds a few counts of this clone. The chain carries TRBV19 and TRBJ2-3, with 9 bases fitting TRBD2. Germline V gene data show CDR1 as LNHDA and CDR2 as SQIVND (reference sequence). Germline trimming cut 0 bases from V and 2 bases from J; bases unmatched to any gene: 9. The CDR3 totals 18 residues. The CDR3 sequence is CASSIDLGRGGHTDTQYF. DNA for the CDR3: TGTGCCAGTAGTATAGATCTTGGGCGGGGGGGTCACACAGATACGCAGTATTTT.

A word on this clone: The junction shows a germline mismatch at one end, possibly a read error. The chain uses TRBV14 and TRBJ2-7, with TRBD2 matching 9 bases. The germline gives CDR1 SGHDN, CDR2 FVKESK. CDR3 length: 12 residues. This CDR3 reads CASSRTSAGVHF. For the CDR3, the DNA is TGTGCCAGCAGCCGGACTAGCGCTGGCGTGCACTTC.

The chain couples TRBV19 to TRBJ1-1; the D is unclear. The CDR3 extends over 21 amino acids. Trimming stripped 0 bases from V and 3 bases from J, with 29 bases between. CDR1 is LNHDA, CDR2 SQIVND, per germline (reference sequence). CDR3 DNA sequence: TGTGCCAGTAGTATAGATCGATCGGAATCTGGGCATCGTGCTGGTGACACTGAAGCTTTCTTT. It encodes CASSIDRSESGHRAGDTEAFF.

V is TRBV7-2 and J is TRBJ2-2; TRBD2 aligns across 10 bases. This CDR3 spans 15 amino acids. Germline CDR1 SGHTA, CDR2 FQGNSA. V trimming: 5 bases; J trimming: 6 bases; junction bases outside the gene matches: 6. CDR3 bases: TGTGCCAGCAGCCCCACCCTAGCGGGAGCCGGGGAGCTGTTTTTT. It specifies CASSPTLAGAGELFF.

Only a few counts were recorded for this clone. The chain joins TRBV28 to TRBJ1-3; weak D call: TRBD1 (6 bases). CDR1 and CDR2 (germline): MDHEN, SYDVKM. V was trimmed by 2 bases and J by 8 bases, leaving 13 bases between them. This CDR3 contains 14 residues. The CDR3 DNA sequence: TGTGCCAGCAGTTTAGTGGGACAAAGAGACACCATATATTTT. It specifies CASSLVGQRDTIYF.

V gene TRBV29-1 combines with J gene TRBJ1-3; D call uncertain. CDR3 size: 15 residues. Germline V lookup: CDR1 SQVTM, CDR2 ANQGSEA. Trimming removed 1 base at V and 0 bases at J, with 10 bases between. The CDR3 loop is CSVEAVLNSGNTIYF. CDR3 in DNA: TGCAGCGTTGAAGCAGTCCTTAACTCTGGAAACACCATATATTTT.

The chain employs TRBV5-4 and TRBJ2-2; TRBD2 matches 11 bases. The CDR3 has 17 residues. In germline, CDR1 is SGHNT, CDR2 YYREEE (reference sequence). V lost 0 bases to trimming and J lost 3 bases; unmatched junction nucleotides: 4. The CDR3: CASSLAKLAGDTGELFF. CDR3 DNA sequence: TGTGCCAGCAGCTTGGCCAAACTAGCGGGGGACACCGGGGAGCTGTTTTTT.

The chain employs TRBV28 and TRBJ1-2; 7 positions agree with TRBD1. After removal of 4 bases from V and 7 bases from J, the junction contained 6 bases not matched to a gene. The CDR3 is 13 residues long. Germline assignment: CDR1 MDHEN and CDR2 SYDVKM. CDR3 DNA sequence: TGTGCCAGCAGTTCCGGGACAGCGGGTGGCTACACCTTC. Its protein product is CASSSGTAGGYTF.

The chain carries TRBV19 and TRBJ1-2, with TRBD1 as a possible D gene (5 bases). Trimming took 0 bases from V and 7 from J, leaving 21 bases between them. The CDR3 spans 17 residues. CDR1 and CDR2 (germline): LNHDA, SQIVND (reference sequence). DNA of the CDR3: TGTGCCAGTAGTATAGATCTGGGCGGACAATTCTCTACTGGCTACACCTTC. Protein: CASSIDLGGQFSTGYTF.

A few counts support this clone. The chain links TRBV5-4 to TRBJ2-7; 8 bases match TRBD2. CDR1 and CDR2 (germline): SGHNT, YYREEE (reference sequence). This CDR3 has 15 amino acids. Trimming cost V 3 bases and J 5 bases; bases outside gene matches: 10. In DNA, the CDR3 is TGTGCCAGCAGCTCGGAAGCGGGAGAACTAGACGAGCAGTACTTC. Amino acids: CASSSEAGELDEQYF.

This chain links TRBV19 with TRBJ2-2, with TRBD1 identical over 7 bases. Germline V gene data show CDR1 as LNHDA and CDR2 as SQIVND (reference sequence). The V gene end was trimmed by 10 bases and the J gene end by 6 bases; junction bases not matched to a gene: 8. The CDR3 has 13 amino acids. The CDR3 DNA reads TGTGCCACTGAACAGGGGTCGGCCGGGGAGCTGTTTTTT. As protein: CATEQGSAGELFF. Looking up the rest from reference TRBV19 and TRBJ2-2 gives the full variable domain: DGGITQSPKYLFRKEGQNVTLSCEQNLNHDAMYWYRQDPGQGLRLIYYSQIVNDFQKGDIAEGYSVSREKKESFPLTVTSAQKNPTAFYLCATEQGSAGELFFGEGSRLTVL.

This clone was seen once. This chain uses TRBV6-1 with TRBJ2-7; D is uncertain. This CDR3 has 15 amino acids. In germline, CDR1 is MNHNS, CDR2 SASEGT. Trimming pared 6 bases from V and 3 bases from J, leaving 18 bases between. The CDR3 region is CASRPDTLPYYEQYF. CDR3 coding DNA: TGTGCCAGCAGACCAGACACGCTACCTTACTACGAGCAGTACTTC.